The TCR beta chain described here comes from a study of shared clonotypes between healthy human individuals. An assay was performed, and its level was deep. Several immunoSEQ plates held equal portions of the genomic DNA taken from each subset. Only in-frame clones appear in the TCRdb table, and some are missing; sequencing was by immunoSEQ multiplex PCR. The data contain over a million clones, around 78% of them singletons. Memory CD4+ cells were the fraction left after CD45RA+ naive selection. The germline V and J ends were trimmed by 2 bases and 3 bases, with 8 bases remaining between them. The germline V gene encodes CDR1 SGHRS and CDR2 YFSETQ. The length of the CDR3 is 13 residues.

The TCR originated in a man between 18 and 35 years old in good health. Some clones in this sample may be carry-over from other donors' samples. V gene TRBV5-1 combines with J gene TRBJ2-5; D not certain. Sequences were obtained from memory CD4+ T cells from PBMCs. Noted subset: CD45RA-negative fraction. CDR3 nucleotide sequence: TGCGCCAGCAGCTTTACGAGAAAAGAGACCCAGTACTTC. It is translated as CASSFTRKETQYF. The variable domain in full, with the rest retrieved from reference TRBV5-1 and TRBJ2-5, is KAGVTQTPRYLIKTRGQQVTLSCSPISGHRSVSWYQQTPGQGLQFLFEYFSETQRNKGNFPGRFSGRQFSNSRSEMNVSTLELGDSALYLCASSFTRKETQYFGPGTRLLVL.